This T cell receptor (beta chain) was captured in a study of blood T cell repertoires in COVID-19. Libraries were prepared by immunoSEQ multiplex PCR; TCRdb keeps only in-frame clonotypes and omits some of them. The table shows roughly 140,000 clones, with about 79% occurring only once. Germline CDR1 SGHTS, CDR2 YDEGEE. The trim removed 1 base at V and 3 bases at J, leaving 15 bases unmatched. This CDR3 spans 18 amino acids. The origin of this receptor is a woman between 45 and 65 years old in a cohort sampled during active or convalescent COVID-19. This sequence joins TRBV5-8 and TRBJ1-2; 7 nucleotides agree with TRBD1. The sequencing input was peripheral blood. CDR3 bases: TGTGCCAGCAGCTTGCCCTCAAACGCTCGACAGGGCGACTATGGCTACACCTTC. It yields the protein CASSLPSNARQGDYGYTF.